This T cell receptor beta chain was recovered during a study of T-cell reconstitution after alpha-beta-depleted transplantation in children. General study points: Surviving recipient T cells and thymic progenitors underlay high day-60 TCRbeta diversity in some patients. Several hundred expanded graft clones reportedly were the source of alpha-beta T cells about two months after transplant. T-cell counts and diversity at one year following transplant were attributed mainly to newly produced T cells.

A TCRbeta library incorporating unique molecular identifiers was prepared. From the PCR reads, TCRdb called clonotypes with MiXCR, one entry per CDR3 protein. The sample yields 750,000 to 950,000 distinct CDR3 sequences, less than 20% seen once. This clonotype occurred a few times. The antigen is not known. Material: PBMCs, mostly from graft donor cells, obtained 360 days after TCRalphabeta/CD19-depleted stem cell transplant. The TCR sequence derives from a male patient between 10 and 17 years old who had a stem cell transplant for acute lymphoblastic leukemia, so the T cells may come from the graft donor.

The CDR3 loop is CASSLLPGGPHEQYF. CDR3 bases: TGCGCCAGCAGCTTGTTGCCGGGAGGGCCCCACGAGCAGTACTTC. The chain recombines TRBV5-1 with TRBJ2-7; 8 bases are shared with TRBD2. The CDR3 totals 15 residues. Germline loops: CDR1 SGHRS, CDR2 YFSETQ. V shed 1 base and J 5 bases; nucleotides not matched to a gene: 8.